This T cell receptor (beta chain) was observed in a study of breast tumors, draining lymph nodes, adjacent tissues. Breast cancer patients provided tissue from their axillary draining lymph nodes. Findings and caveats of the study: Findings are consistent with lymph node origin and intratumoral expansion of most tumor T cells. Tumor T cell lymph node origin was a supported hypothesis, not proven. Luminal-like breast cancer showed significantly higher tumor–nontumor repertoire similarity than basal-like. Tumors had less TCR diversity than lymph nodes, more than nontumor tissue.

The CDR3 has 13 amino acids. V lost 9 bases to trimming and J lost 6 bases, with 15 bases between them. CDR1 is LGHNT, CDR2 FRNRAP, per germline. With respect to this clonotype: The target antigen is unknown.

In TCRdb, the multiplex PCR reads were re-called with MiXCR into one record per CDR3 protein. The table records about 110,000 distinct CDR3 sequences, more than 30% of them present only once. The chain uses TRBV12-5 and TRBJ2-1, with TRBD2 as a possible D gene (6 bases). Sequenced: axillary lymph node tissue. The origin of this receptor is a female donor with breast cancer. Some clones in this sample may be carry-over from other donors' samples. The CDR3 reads CARVSGVVNEQFF. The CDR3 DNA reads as TGTGCTAGAGTCTCGGGGGTGGTCAATGAGCAGTTCTTC.